This T cell receptor beta chain is from a study of blood T cell repertoires in COVID-19. Study details: Donors in the United States, Italy and Spain gave samples during acute or convalescent COVID-19.

Points on this clone: At one end the junction does not follow the germline gene, possibly because of a read error. This specimen includes other DNA sequences encoding the same CDR3.

The germline gives CDR1 SGHRS, CDR2 YFSETQ. This CDR3 has 16 amino acids. TCRdb's table, derived via immunoSEQ multiplex PCR, lists solely in-frame clones and lacks some. Of some 130,000 clones in the sample, about 89% were seen once. V and J are TRBV5-1 and TRBJ2-1; D possibly corresponds to TRBD2 (6 bases). This sequence was found in a woman in her seventies with COVID-19, enrolled during active disease. What was sequenced was peripheral blood. The CDR3 DNA follows: TGTGCCAGCAGCGACGGGGGTCACCTGATTGCCAATGAGCAGTTCTTC. Translating it yields CASSDGGHLIANEQFF. The full variable domain, its missing parts supplied by reference TRBV5-1 and TRBJ2-1, is KAGVTQTPRYLIKTRGQQVTLSCSPISGHRSVSWYQQTPGQGLQFLFEYFSETQRNKGNFPGRFSGRQFSNSRSEMNVSTLELGDSALYLCASSDGGHLIANEQFFGPGTRLTVL.